This passage covers 21 T cell receptor beta chains from one sample sequenced in a study of T cell responses to AZD1222 COVID-19 vaccine (dated by TCRdb to about 2021). Library preparation employed the immunoSEQ multiplex PCR assay. As stored in TCRdb, this immuneACCESS dataset retains in-frame rearrangements with V and J assigned. A fraction of the clones does not appear; measured against another copy, unresolved V genes explain less than half of the discrepancy, and the remainder lacks a known reason. This sample gives 99,000 or so clones in total; roughly nine tenths of them show up just once. Together, the top ten hold 2.5% to 3% of the sample. Read against the paper, the sample's time point label means: baseline before first vaccination. The source was peripheral blood, collected on day 0 of AZD1222 vaccination. All receptors derive from an adult in good health.

The chain carries TRBV7-9 and TRBJ2-7; 11 bases line up with TRBD2. The CDR3 covers 16 residues. Germline V CDR1 and CDR2: SEHNR, FQNEAQ (reference sequence). The V gene end was trimmed by 4 bases and the J gene end by 7 bases; junction bases not matched to a gene: 12. CDR3 amino acids: CASSSPLAGVPGEQYF. CDR3 bases: TGTGCCAGCAGCTCGCCACTAGCGGGGGTACCGGGGGAGCAGTACTTC.

As for this clone: Other nucleotide sequences from this sample produce the same CDR3. The chain links TRBV30 to TRBJ1-2; 9 bases map to TRBD1. V gave up 3 bases and J gave up 4 bases; unmatched junction bases: 3. Germline CDR1 reads GTSNPN; CDR2 reads SVGIG (reference sequence). The CDR3 has 13 residues. CDR3 in DNA: TGTGCCTGGAGACAGGGGGCATTCTATGGCTACACCTTC. Translating gives CAWRQGAFYGYTF.

This chain uses TRBV7-2 with TRBJ2-3; TRBD2 matches at 11 bases. Trimming at V came to 4 bases and at J to 5 bases, leaving 5 bases not matched to a gene. There are 15 residues in the CDR3. Germline assignment: CDR1 SGHTA and CDR2 FQGNSA. The CDR3 is CASSSPGLAEDTQYF. The CDR3 DNA follows: TGTGCCAGCAGCTCGCCGGGACTAGCGGAAGATACGCAGTATTTT.

The chain recombines TRBV18 with TRBJ2-7; 9 bases line up with TRBD1. Losses at the gene ends were 4 bases for V and 7 bases for J; bases not matched to a gene: 11. The CDR3 covers 15 residues. Looked up from germline, CDR1 is KGHSH and CDR2 is LQKENI. The CDR3, as DNA: TGTGCCAGCTCACTGTCTGGGACAGGGTCGGGTGAGCAGTACGTC. This translates into CASSLSGTGSGEQYV.

This chain uses TRBV5-1 with TRBJ1-2, with no clear D. The germline CDR1 and CDR2 sequences are SGHRS and YFSETQ. Between the trimmed V and J ends, which lost 0 bases and 4 bases, there was a span of 16 bases. The CDR3 contains 16 residues. The CDR3 sequence is CASSLGLTEGSYGYTF. CDR3 coding DNA: TGCGCCAGCAGCTTGGGTTTAACAGAGGGATCCTATGGCTACACCTTC.

The chain links TRBV5-6 to TRBJ2-1; TRBD1 might be the D (5 bases). The CDR3 consists of 12 residues. Germline lookup yields CDR1 SGHDT and CDR2 YYEEEE. Trimming cost V 4 bases and J 9 bases, with 11 bases left between them. The CDR3 DNA sequence: TGTGCCAGCAGCCCCGGCACAGGTGAGCAGTTCTTC. This codes for CASSPGTGEQFF.

The J gene is TRBJ2-1, the V gene TRBV9; TRBD2 matches 10 bases. The CDR3 consists of 16 residues. Looked up from germline, CDR1 is SGDLS and CDR2 is YYNGEE. Trimming took 0 bases from V and 15 from J; bases not matched to a gene: 15. The CDR3 loop is CASSVGTSGPWLEPFF. CDR3 coding DNA: TGTGCCAGCAGCGTAGGGACTAGCGGTCCATGGTTGGAACCGTTCTTC. Using reference TRBV9 and TRBJ2-1 for the parts outside the CDR3, the full variable domain is DSGVTQTPKHLITATGQRVTLRCSPRSGDLSVYWYQQSLDQGLQFLIQYYNGEERAKGNILERFSAQQFPDLHSELNLSSLELGDSALYFCASSVGTSGPWLEPFFGPGTRLTVL.

The chain combines TRBV24-1 with TRBJ1-2, with D unresolved. CDR1 is KGHDR and CDR2 is SFDVKD in the germline V gene. V was clipped by 7 bases and J by 3 bases, with 8 bases between them. This CDR3 is built from 12 residues. Written as DNA, the CDR3 is TGTGCCACCAGGGGGTTCGACTATGGCTACACCTTC. This translates into CATRGFDYGYTF.

The J gene is TRBJ1-6, the V gene TRBV7-8; D gene unclear. Germline loops: CDR1 SGHVS, CDR2 FQNEAQ. Deletions cut 1 base from V and 7 bases from J, with 14 bases between. The CDR3 runs to 16 residues. CDR3: CASSLGGFILNSPLHF. In DNA form, the CDR3 reads TGTGCCAGCAGCTTAGGGGGTTTCATATTGAATTCACCCCTCCACTTT.

V gene TRBV7-3 combines with J gene TRBJ2-1; no firm D call. Germline V gene sequence: CDR1 SGHTA, CDR2 FQGTGA. This CDR3 is 12 amino acids long. The germline V and J ends were trimmed by 3 bases and 5 bases, with 5 bases remaining between them. DNA for the CDR3: TGTGCCAGCAGCTTGACACACAATGAGCAGTTCTTC. Protein product: CASSLTHNEQFF.

This chain joins TRBV5-6 and TRBJ2-1, with 7 bases identical to TRBD2. Trimming took 0 bases from V and 4 from J; bases not matched to a gene: 7. Germline lookup yields CDR1 SGHDT and CDR2 YYEEEE. There are 16 residues in the CDR3. CDR3 loop: CASSLAGTNLYNEQFF. CDR3 coding DNA: TGTGCCAGCAGCTTGGCCGGGACTAACCTATACAATGAGCAGTTCTTC.

V gene TRBV19 combines with J gene TRBJ2-2; TRBD1 or TRBD2 may be the D gene (6 bases each). The CDR3 sequence is 15 residues long. The V end lost 3 bases, the J end lost 5 bases, and 13 bases lay between the germline ends. Looked up from germline, CDR1 is LNHDA and CDR2 is SQIVND (reference sequence). In DNA, the CDR3 is TGTGCCAGTAGTATGCAACAGGGAGGAACCGGGGAGCTGTTTTTT. Translating gives CASSMQQGGTGELFF. Full variable domain (missing parts from reference TRBV19 and TRBJ2-2): DGGITQSPKYLFRKEGQNVTLSCEQNLNHDAMYWYRQDPGQGLRLIYYSQIVNDFQKGDIAEGYSVSREKKESFPLTVTSAQKNPTAFYLCASSMQQGGTGELFFGEGSRLTVL.

The chain carries TRBV9 and TRBJ2-7; D ambiguous. The V and J ends lost 0 bases and 2 bases respectively, with 9 bases between them. This CDR3 has 14 residues. Germline CDR1 is SGDLS and CDR2 is YYNGEE. CDR3 residues: CASSVAAVAYEQYF. The CDR3 DNA reads as TGTGCCAGCAGCGTAGCGGCAGTAGCCTACGAGCAGTACTTC.

The CDR3 sequence: CASSSLFRGQNAHYTF. CDR3 coding DNA: TGTGCCAGCAGCTCCCTGTTTAGGGGCCAAAACGCTCACTACACCTTC. J is TRBJ1-2 and V is TRBV5-4; D is possibly TRBD1 (5 bases). From germline, CDR1 is SGHNT and CDR2 YYREEE (reference sequence). The CDR3 is 16 residues long. The V gene lost 3 bases and the J gene lost 10 bases, with 25 bases spanning the gap.

This sequence joins TRBV6-2 or TRBV6-3 and TRBJ2-2, with TRBD1 identical over 7 bases. The CDR3 loop spans 16 amino acids. Trimming at V came to 2 bases and at J to 1 base, leaving 4 bases not matched to a gene. CDR1 is MNHEY, CDR2 SVGEGT, per germline. The CDR3 protein is CASSYPRQGNTGELFF. The CDR3 nucleotides read TGTGCCAGCAGTTACCCCCGACAGGGGAACACCGGGGAGCTGTTTTTT.

The chain employs TRBV3-1 (or the pseudogene TRBV3-2) and TRBJ1-2; D is ambiguous. The ends were cut back, 0 bases at V and 7 bases at J, with 12 bases in the middle. The CDR3 is made up of 14 amino acids. Germline CDR1 and CDR2: LGHDT and YNNKEL (reference sequence). The CDR3 sequence is CASSQDLGFSGYTF. As DNA, the CDR3 is TGTGCCAGCAGCCAAGATCTTGGGTTCTCTGGCTACACCTTC.

The chain links TRBV7-3 to TRBJ1-2; perhaps TRBD1 as D (5 bases). The germline V gene encodes CDR1 SGHTA and CDR2 FQGTGA. The V end was cut by 6 bases, the J end by 7 bases, with 12 bases between. The CDR3 contains 12 residues. The CDR3 DNA is TGTGCCAGCAGACCAGGGAGCGGTGGCTACACCTTC. It is translated as CASRPGSGGYTF.

The chain couples TRBV5-8 to TRBJ2-6, with a possible D match to TRBD1 (5 bases). CDR3 length: 14 amino acids. From germline, CDR1 is SGHTS and CDR2 YDEGEE. V gave up 4 bases and J gave up 1 base, with 6 bases separating them. CDR3 in amino acids: CASSTGSGANVLTF. Written as DNA, the CDR3 is TGTGCCAGCAGCACAGGTTCTGGGGCCAACGTCCTGACTTTC. Full variable domain (remainder filled in from reference TRBV5-8 and TRBJ2-6): EAGVTQSPTHLIKTRGQQATLRCSPISGHTSVYWYQQALGLGLQFLLWYDEGEERNRGNFPPRFSGRQFPNYSSELNVNALELEDSALYLCASSTGSGANVLTFGAGSRLTVL.

V usage is TRBV29-1 and J usage is TRBJ2-1, with D tentatively TRBD1 (5 bases). The germline V and J ends were trimmed by 4 bases and 9 bases, with 16 bases remaining between them. In germline, CDR1 is SQVTM, CDR2 ANQGSEA. The CDR3 contains 13 residues. CDR3 in DNA: TGCAGCGTTGCCCCCGGACAAGTGGGTGAGCAGTTCTTC. Its protein is CSVAPGQVGEQFF.

A single count supports this clone. The chain carries TRBV10-3 and TRBJ2-1; TRBD1 agrees at 9 bases. This CDR3 is 17 amino acids long. V shed 2 bases and J 0 bases; nucleotides not matched to a gene: 5. Germline V CDR1 and CDR2: ENHRY, SYGVKD. The CDR3 spells CAISETQGASSYNEQFF. CDR3 DNA sequence: TGTGCCATCAGTGAGACACAGGGGGCGAGCTCCTACAATGAGCAGTTCTTC.

CDR3 DNA: TGTGCCAGCCGTTTCCATGAGGGCGCTAACTATGGCTACACCTTC. This encodes CASRFHEGANYGYTF. The chain couples TRBV2 to TRBJ1-2; no firm D call. With 8 bases removed from V and 0 bases from J, the gap between germline ends came to 16 bases. The CDR3 extends over 15 amino acids. CDR1 and CDR2 (germline): SNHLY, FYNNEI.